The clone carrying this T cell receptor (beta chain) turned up a few times. Its antigen is currently unknown. The data originate from a study of CD8 T cells in ankylosing spondylitis. Study-level points and caveats: The study identified a TCR beta motif of under ten highly homologous variants that appeared characteristic of ankylosing spondylitis blood.

It was by quantitative 5'-RACE with molecular barcodes that TCR beta libraries were made. TCRdb reprocessed the 5' RACE reads with MiXCR, giving one entry per CDR3 protein. The sample contains roughly 350,000 distinct CDR3 sequences, less than 10% of which appear only once. This CDR3 comprises 13 residues. CDR1 is SGHRS and CDR2 is YFSETQ in the germline V gene. The ends were cut back, 6 bases at V and 4 bases at J, with 13 bases in the middle. The genes are TRBV5-1 and TRBJ1-1; the D gene is possibly TRBD1 (5 bases). This clonotype was obtained from a male donor with ankylosing spondylitis. Sequenced: blood, either unsorted or a sorted T cell fraction (not recorded which). As DNA, the CDR3 is TGCGCCAGCAAGCGGGGCCTGGGCACTGAAGCTTTCTTT. Protein sequence: CASKRGLGTEAFF.